This T cell receptor (beta chain) stems from a study of T cell responses to AZD1222 COVID-19 vaccine. Notes on the study in general: A mostly white British donor set with more females was recruited, and clonal diversity was possibly underestimated. The span of vaccine-associated CD4 TCRs extended across spike, with dominance at 160-218 and 743-854. The reported proportion of spike-specific TCRs targeting unmutated variant regions was nearly half.

Assay used: immunoSEQ multiplex PCR; TCRdb lists only in-frame clones, some missing. This table holds roughly 120,000 clones, about 85% found once. On this clone itself: Its antigen remains unidentified.

The germline V gene encodes CDR1 MDHEN and CDR2 SYDVKM. V was pared by 5 bases and J by 7 bases, with 6 bases of the junction left unmatched. The CDR3 has 13 amino acids. This sample comprised peripheral blood, obtained on day 0 of AZD1222 vaccination. The chain combines TRBV28 with TRBJ1-2; 8 positions agree with TRBD1. The sequence was obtained from an adult in good health. CDR3 nucleotides: TGTGCCAGCAGTCTCCAGGGGGCGGGTGGCTACACCTTC. As protein: CASSLQGAGGYTF.